This T cell receptor beta chain derives from a study of radiotherapy plus CTLA-4 blockade in lung cancer. Study context: Disease control was present in roughly 29% of patients, and objective responses in about 18%.

The germline V gene encodes CDR1 SNHLY and CDR2 FYNNEI. The CDR3 length is 14 residues. The repertoire was sequenced with immunoSEQ multiplex PCR; TCRdb's copy has only in-frame clones and lacks some. The sample lists 80,000 or so clones, 84% occurring once. The chain employs TRBV2 and TRBJ2-5, with D maybe TRBD1 (6 bases). Near its end, the DNA agrees better with TRBJ2-7, so the J call may be wrong. The input for sequencing was peripheral blood, taken from a patient treated with radiotherapy plus ipilimumab. This TCR came from a human donor with non-small cell lung cancer who had stable disease on radiotherapy plus ipilimumab. The CDR3 DNA reads TGTGCCAGCAAACCTGGACAGCCGACCTACGAGCAGTACTTC. This encodes CASKPGQPTYEQYF.